This T cell receptor (beta chain) was recovered during a study of blood T cells in healthy people across ages (dated by TCRdb to between 2014 and 2017). For the wider study: In model experiments, template switching captured about one uniquely barcoded TCR beta cDNA molecule for every two T cells. The study analyzed two additional independent replicas of 1 million unique cDNA reads from the same blood draw for two donors, one aged 18 to 29 and one aged 80 or older. The donors were split into four age groups: young (average approximately 16 years), middle-aged (about 40), aged (more than 60) and long-lived (82). Age-related changes in TCR beta repertoire diversity were measured in the study by deep sequencing normalized with unique cDNA molecular identifiers. The full study reports these points: Because profiling used bulk unsorted PBMCs, naive and antigen-experienced compartments could not be compared conclusively. As age increased, observed TCR beta diversity per million T cells dropped in a roughly linear way, and a significant reduction was already evident by age 40. The percentage of naive T cells measured by flow cytometry correlated strongly with observed TCR beta diversity. Compared with the aged group, the long-lived group had more naive CD4+ T cells, fewer expanded clones and increased TCR diversity, suggesting age selection. Because donor CMV infection status was unknown, age-related changes in expanded clonotypes were potentially confounded. Estimates of total diversity from one million sequenced T cells were regarded as lower bounds and underestimates.

CDR1 MNHEY and CDR2 SVGAGI are derived from the germline V gene. Counted from cysteine to phenylalanine, this CDR3 has 17 amino acids. Just CDR3 DNA is preserved here, 51 bases in frame from base 1. Here V drops 6 bases and J drops 5 bases, and the junction holds 14 bases not matched to any gene. Donors were 39 systemically healthy Caucasian individuals from Russia aged roughly 6 to 100 years. Each donor gave about 9.8 milliliters of peripheral blood, drawn into EDTA-treated Vacutainer tubes. Ficoll-Paque density-gradient centrifugation was used to isolate PBMCs, with at least 6 million per sample. Trizol reagent was used to extract total RNA from PBMCs, with at least 6 micrograms per sample. Naive CD45RAhigh/CD27high T cell percentages were measured by flow cytometry on a PBMC aliquot from every donor. Of note for this clonotype: Its cognate antigen has yet to be identified. No much larger clonotype is one base removed from it; base qualities were not supplied.

Library generation was performed with 5' RACE. TCRdb records Illumina HiSeq 2500 as the sequencer. A second PCR of roughly 6 to 12 cycles was performed with a sample-barcoded 5' primer and a J-beta primer mix. A unique molecular identifier was introduced onto each TCR beta cDNA molecule by a template-switch 5' adaptor carrying 12 random nucleotides. Each sample yielded at least 2.5 million CDR3-containing paired-end reads. First-strand cDNA was synthesized from all RNA with the Mint cDNA synthesis kit, primed by a TRBC-specific oligonucleotide. Following uracil-DNA glycosylase treatment, a first 18-cycle PCR with universal primers M1SS and BC2_uni_R was performed on all cDNA. The source study handled its data this way. For normalization, 1 million high-quality reads, each with a distinct molecular identifier, were randomly selected from each sample. Reads sharing molecular identifiers were discarded rather than binned into consensus sequences. MiTCR, set to a Q25 quality threshold and the strictest error-elimination algorithm, was used for CDR3 identification, clonotype clustering and error correction. A nonparametric unseen species model with Euler transformation was used to estimate a lower bound on total TCR beta diversity. TCRdb's own reprocessing of the public reads used fastp at Q25 and MiXCR and kept productive beta chains. Rows matching on CDR3 protein sequence are summarized as one entry with the most common DNA and genes. TCRdb's processing, not the study's, gives the V and J calls here. The sample table shows roughly 500,000 distinct CDR3 sequences, and around 24% are seen once. Clones ranked in the top ten supply less than 9% of the sample.

This sample also appeared in a second study, on T cells of mothers and their children. The second source states: Nine systemically healthy Caucasian individuals, comprising three mothers and their six children, were included as donors. cDNA synthesis used all of the extracted RNA, with roughly 1.5 ug of RNA in each 15 ul reaction. In the second PCR, the M1S primer added sample barcodes and 2-4 random nucleotides. Over 9 million TCR beta CDR3 reads came from each mother, compared with around 3 million reads from each child. TCR recombination output is similarly shaped by thymic selection in related and unrelated pairs, with a minor effect exerted by inherited differences. Normalized repertoire overlap was always found to be slightly, but never significantly, higher in related mother-child pairs than in unrelated mother-child pairs. No persistent microchimeric T cell clones were detected, at a sensitivity of approximately 100 clones per million clonotypes. In the study, deep NGS was used to compare the TCR beta repertoires of mothers and children, and features distinguishing related mother-child pairs from unrelated individuals were sought. The mean age was about 38 +/- 4 years for the mothers and approximately 11 +/- 4 years for the children. After adapter ligation was performed with NEBNext reagents, the libraries were sequenced on an Illumina HiSeq 2000 with 100+100 nt paired-end reads. Mother and child libraries were prepared a month apart and sequenced in separate runs to prevent cross-contamination. Between roughly 500,000 and 2,100,000 distinct TCR beta clonotypes were identified per donor. Naive TCR beta clonotypes were estimated from low-frequency clonotypes matched to each donor's FACS-determined naive share, without sorting.

Specimen: blood. Recombination linked TRBV6-5 to TRBJ1-4, with TRBD1 matching 8 junction bases. This receptor was taken from a boy younger than 18 in good health. The CDR3 corresponds to CASSLGSSGTGNEKLFF. The sequenced DNA is TGTGCCAGCAGCTTAGGATCGTCCGGGACAGGAAATGAAAAACTGTTTTTT.